This T cell receptor (beta chain) comes out of a study of cytomegalovirus exposure and HLA in healthy donors. The PCR contained 60 Vbeta and 13 Jbeta primers. Measured with immunoSEQ multiplex PCR; TCRdb has only the in-frame clones, and not every one. The top ten hold less than 0.65% of the sample, which has 150,000 to 200,000 clones, more than 65% seen once. The source of this sequence is a woman aged 45-65 years in good health and CMV-seronegative. Source material: PBMCs.

CDR3 nucleotide sequence: TGTGCCAGCAGCGGGGTCGGCCTTTACACCGGGGAGCTGTTTTTT. Residues: CASSGVGLYTGELFF. The chain combines TRBV28 with TRBJ2-2; possible D gene TRBD2, 5 bases. The CDR3 has 15 residues. Germline values: CDR1 MDHEN, CDR2 SYDVKM. Deletions cut 6 bases from V and 3 bases from J, with 14 bases between.